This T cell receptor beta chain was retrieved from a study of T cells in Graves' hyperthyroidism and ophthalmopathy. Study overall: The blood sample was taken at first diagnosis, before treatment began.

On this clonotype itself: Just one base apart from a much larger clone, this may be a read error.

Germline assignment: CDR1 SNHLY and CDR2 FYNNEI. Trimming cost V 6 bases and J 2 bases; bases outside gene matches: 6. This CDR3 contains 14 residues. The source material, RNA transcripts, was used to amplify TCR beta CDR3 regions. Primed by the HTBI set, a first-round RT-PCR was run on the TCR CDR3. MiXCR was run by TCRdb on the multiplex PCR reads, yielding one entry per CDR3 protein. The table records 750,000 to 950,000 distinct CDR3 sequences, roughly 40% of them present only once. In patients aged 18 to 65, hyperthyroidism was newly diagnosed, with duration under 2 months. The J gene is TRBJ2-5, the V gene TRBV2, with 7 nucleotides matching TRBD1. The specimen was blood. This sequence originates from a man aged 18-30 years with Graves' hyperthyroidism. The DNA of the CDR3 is TGTGCCAGCAGCGTAGGGACAGCGCAAGAGACCCAGTACTTC. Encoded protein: CASSVGTAQETQYF.